Listed here is a single TCR beta chain. Cohort placement rested on clinical history that participants reported themselves. Using immunoSEQ multiplex PCR, the repertoire was profiled, and TCRdb retains in-frame clones only, with some absent. The sample lists roughly 400,000 clones; around 90% were seen once. The data are from a study of blood T cell repertoires in COVID-19. The junction had 7 bases not matched to a gene; V was cut back by 4 bases and J by 7 bases. The CDR3 contains 15 residues. Germline CDR1 is SGHVS and CDR2 is FNYEAQ. The TCR comes from a woman in her thirties or forties with acute COVID-19. The chain joins TRBV7-6 to TRBJ2-1; 10 bases match TRBD1. The specimen sequenced was PBMCs or T cells enriched from blood (not recorded which). This CDR3 is CASSSWDRGRNEQFF. CDR3 nucleotide sequence: TGTGCCAGCAGCTCCTGGGACAGGGGAAGGAATGAGCAGTTCTTC.